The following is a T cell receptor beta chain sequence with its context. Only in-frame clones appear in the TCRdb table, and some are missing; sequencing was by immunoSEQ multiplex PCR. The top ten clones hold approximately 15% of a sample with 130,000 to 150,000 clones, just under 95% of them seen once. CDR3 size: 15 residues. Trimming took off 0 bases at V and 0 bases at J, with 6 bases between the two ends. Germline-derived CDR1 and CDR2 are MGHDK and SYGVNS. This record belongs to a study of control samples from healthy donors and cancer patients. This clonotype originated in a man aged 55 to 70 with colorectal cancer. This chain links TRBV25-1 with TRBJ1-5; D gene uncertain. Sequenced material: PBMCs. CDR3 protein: CASSEYGNSNQPQHF. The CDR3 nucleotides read TGTGCCAGCAGTGAATACGGCAATAGCAATCAGCCCCAGCATTTT. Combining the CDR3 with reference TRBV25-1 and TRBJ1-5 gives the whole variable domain EADIYQTPRYLVIGTGKKITLECSQTMGHDKMYWYQQDPGMELHLIHYSYGVNSTEKGDLSSESTVSRIRTEHFPLTLESARPSHTSQYLCASSEYGNSNQPQHFGDGTRLSIL.